This entry lists 18 T cell receptor beta chains sequenced from one sample in a study of T cells in Graves' hyperthyroidism and ophthalmopathy. RNA transcripts yielded amplified TCR beta CDR3 regions. The HTBI primer set was used in a first-round RT-PCR of the TCR CDR3. TCRdb re-analysed the multiplex PCR reads in MiXCR, keeping a single row per CDR3 protein. This table holds about 640,000 distinct CDR3 sequences, less than 25% found once. Sequenced: blood. The receptors come from a man younger than 45 with Graves' ophthalmopathy.

This clonotype came up many times. The V and J genes are TRBV20-1 and TRBJ2-5; TRBD2 agrees at 11 bases. V lost 2 bases and J lost 6; bases outside the gene matches: 5. The CDR3 totals 14 residues. The germline V gene has CDR1 DFQATT and CDR2 SNEGSKA (reference sequence). The CDR3 protein is CSARLTSGIQTQYF. The CDR3 DNA reads as TGCAGTGCTAGACTGACTAGCGGGATACAGACCCAGTACTTC.

This clonotype has at least ten counts. The V gene is TRBV7-8, the J gene TRBJ1-5; D unresolved. V lost 4 bases to trimming and J lost 2 bases, with 15 bases between them. Germline V gene data show CDR1 as SGHVS and CDR2 as FQNEAQ. The CDR3 contains 16 residues. The CDR3 nucleotides are TGTGCCAGCAGCTCCCCATGGGGAGTGGGCAATCAGCCCCAGCATTTT. Translated: CASSSPWGVGNQPQHF. The variable domain in full, with the rest retrieved from reference TRBV7-8 and TRBJ1-5, is GAGVSQSPRYKVAKRGQDVALRCDPISGHVSLFWYQQALGQGPEFLTYFQNEAQLDKSGLPSDRFFAERPEGSVSTLKIQRTQQEDSAVYLCASSSPWGVGNQPQHFGDGTRLSIL.

The rearrangement links TRBV6-1 to TRBJ2-1; 13 nucleotides match TRBD2. Germline assignment: CDR1 MNHNS and CDR2 SASEGT. CDR3 length: 15 residues. The V gene end was trimmed by 6 bases and the J gene end by 4 bases; junction bases not matched to a gene: 3. CDR3 protein: CASRGTSGIYNEQFF. CDR3 bases: TGTGCCAGCAGAGGGACTAGCGGGATTTACAATGAGCAGTTCTTC.

This clonotype was seen more than once but under ten times. The CDR3 loop is CASSSQSYEQYF. The CDR3 DNA reads TGTGCCAGCAGTTCCCAGTCCTACGAGCAGTACTTC. The V gene is TRBV27, the J gene TRBJ2-7; no reliable D call. V was trimmed by 4 bases and J by 1 base, leaving 5 bases between them. This CDR3 comprises 12 residues. Germline lookup yields CDR1 MNHEY and CDR2 SMNVEV (reference sequence).

This clonotype showed up just once. A clone one base away is much larger, so this may be a read error. The rearrangement links TRBV28 to TRBJ2-1, with D maybe TRBD2 (5 bases). Germline V gives CDR1 MDHEN, CDR2 SYDVKM. The CDR3 is 15 amino acids. The CDR3 DNA follows: TGTGCCAGCAGTATTTCGACGGGATCCTACAATGCGCAGTTCTTC. Translation: CASSISTGSYNAQFF.

This clonotype was seen at least ten times. This rearrangement joins TRBV11-2 to TRBJ1-4; 7 bases agree with TRBD1. Trimming removed 7 bases from V and 8 bases from J; junction bases left unmatched: 10. CDR3 length: 14 amino acids. CDR1 and CDR2 from the germline V gene are SGHAT and FQNNGV. The CDR3 DNA follows: TGTGCCAGCAAAGTGGGGACAGAAGCAGAAAAACTGTTTTTT. Protein product: CASKVGTEAEKLFF.

The chain carries TRBV30 and TRBJ1-1; D possibly corresponds to TRBD1 (5 bases). This CDR3 is built from 15 residues. Trimming cost V 2 bases and J 4 bases, with 17 bases left between them. Per germline, CDR1 GTSNPN and CDR2 SVGIG (reference sequence). The CDR3 region is CAWSPDPGGGTEAFF. Written as DNA, the CDR3 is TGTGCCTGGAGTCCCGACCCTGGGGGGGGCACTGAAGCTTTCTTT.

This clonotype was picked up a small number of times. V and J are TRBV30 and TRBJ1-2, with 8 bases lining up with TRBD1. With 2 bases clipped from V and 4 bases from J, the junction kept 6 bases outside the gene matches. CDR1 and CDR2 (germline): GTSNPN, SVGIG (reference sequence). CDR3 length equals 14 residues. CDR3 in DNA: TGTGCCTGGAGTAAGGCAGGGGGCGCCTATGGCTACACCTTC. As protein: CAWSKAGGAYGYTF.

This clonotype has a handful of counts. The gene calls are TRBV15 and TRBJ1-4; D may be TRBD1 (5 bases). There are 17 residues in the CDR3. Between the trimmed V and J ends, which lost 1 base and 0 bases, there was a span of 12 bases. Germline V gene sequence: CDR1 LNHNV, CDR2 YYDKDF (reference sequence). The CDR3 DNA reads TGTGCCACCAGCAGAGGACAGCTACTTGCAACTAATGAAAAACTGTTTTTT. It yields the protein CATSRGQLLATNEKLFF. The whole variable domain, remainder taken from reference TRBV15 and TRBJ1-4, is DAMVIQNPRYQVTQFGKPVTLSCSQTLNHNVMYWYQQKSSQAPKLLFHYYDKDFNNEADTPDNFQSRRPNTSFCFLDIRSPGLGDTAMYLCATSRGQLLATNEKLFFGSGTQLSVL.

This clonotype was seen a few times. This chain joins TRBV27 and TRBJ1-4; D is uncertain. The CDR3 length is 14 residues. V shed 3 bases and J shed 0 bases, with 5 bases lying between them. In germline, CDR1 is MNHEY, CDR2 SMNVEV (reference sequence). Here the CDR3 reads CASSFSSTNEKLFF. Here the CDR3 DNA reads TGTGCCAGCAGTTTTTCTTCAACTAATGAAAAACTGTTTTTT.

The chain joins TRBV7-8 to TRBJ2-2; 14 positions match TRBD2. CDR3 size: 19 residues. Germline values: CDR1 SGHVS, CDR2 FQNEAQ. With V trimmed by 5 bases and J by 4 bases, 12 bases remained unmatched. This CDR3 reads CASSPKTGLAGDSTGELFF. CDR3 DNA sequence: TGTGCCAGCAGCCCAAAGACGGGACTAGCGGGAGATAGCACCGGGGAGCTGTTTTTT.

V is TRBV11-2 and J is TRBJ2-3; 11 nucleotides align to TRBD2. Germline trimming cut 3 bases from V and 6 bases from J; bases unmatched to any gene: 11. In germline, CDR1 is SGHAT, CDR2 FQNNGV. CDR3 size: 17 residues. CDR3 nucleotide sequence: TGTGCCAGCAGCTTTTCGCGTCGCCTAGCGGGAGGTGATACGCAGTATTTT. Its translation is CASSFSRRLAGGDTQYF.

There are a few counts of this clonotype. The V gene is TRBV19, the J gene TRBJ2-7, with TRBD1 identical over 7 bases. This CDR3 is built from 14 residues. After removal of 2 bases from V and 7 bases from J, the junction contained 8 bases not matched to a gene. Looked up from germline, CDR1 is LNHDA and CDR2 is SQIVND (reference sequence). In DNA form, the CDR3 reads TGTGCCAGTAGTATAACGGGACAGCCAAGGGAGCAGTACTTC. It is translated as CASSITGQPREQYF. The complete variable domain, with remaining parts taken from reference TRBV19 and TRBJ2-7, reads DGGITQSPKYLFRKEGQNVTLSCEQNLNHDAMYWYRQDPGQGLRLIYYSQIVNDFQKGDIAEGYSVSREKKESFPLTVTSAQKNPTAFYLCASSITGQPREQYFGPGTRLTVT.

This clonotype was found many times. This rearrangement joins TRBV7-9 to TRBJ2-7; 10 nucleotides match TRBD2. The germline gives CDR1 SEHNR, CDR2 FQNEAQ (reference sequence). The CDR3 is 16 residues long. V trimming: 4 bases; J trimming: 0 bases; junction bases outside the gene matches: 6. The CDR3 DNA reads as TGTGCCAGCAGCTCCTCCGGGACTAGCGACTCCTACGAGCAGTACTTC. It yields the protein CASSSSGTSDSYEQYF.

The chain joins TRBV30 to TRBJ2-2, with 8 bases identical to TRBD2. CDR3 length equals 18 residues. From germline, CDR1 is GTSNPN and CDR2 SVGIG (reference sequence). V shed 3 bases and J 4 bases; nucleotides not matched to a gene: 16. The CDR3 here is CAWSGGGPPAKVTGELFF. CDR3 sequence (DNA): TGTGCCTGGAGCGGGGGGGGCCCACCGGCTAAGGTCACCGGGGAGCTGTTTTTT.

The J gene is TRBJ2-2, the V gene TRBV27, with 7 bases lining up with TRBD1. CDR3 size: 16 residues. Looked up from germline, CDR1 is MNHEY and CDR2 is SMNVEV (reference sequence). The trim removed 0 bases at V and 1 base at J, leaving 2 bases unmatched. The CDR3 here is CASSLSGTVNTGELFF. As DNA, the CDR3 is TGTGCCAGCAGTTTATCGGGGACAGTGAACACCGGGGAGCTGTTTTTT.

This clonotype was seen repeatedly, ten times or more. This rearrangement joins TRBV7-2 to TRBJ2-1; 12 nucleotides align to TRBD2. V shed 3 bases, J shed 2 bases, and the junction held 5 bases outside the gene matches. Germline V lookup: CDR1 SGHTA, CDR2 FQGNSA. The CDR3 has 17 amino acids. CDR3 nucleotides: TGTGCCAGCAGCTTTACTAGCGGGGGGAAAACCTACAATGAGCAGTTCTTC. It yields the protein CASSFTSGGKTYNEQFF.

The J gene is TRBJ1-2, the V gene TRBV5-6; 7 nucleotides line up with TRBD1. This CDR3 comprises 17 residues. CDR1 SGHDT and CDR2 YYEEEE come from the germline V gene. Losses at the gene ends were 3 bases for V and 3 bases for J; bases not matched to a gene: 14. CDR3 nucleotide sequence: TGTGCCAGCAGCTGGGAGAGACAGGGACGTTGGTACTATGGCTACACCTTC. Translated, it gives CASSWERQGRWYYGYTF.